This is a list of T cell receptor beta chains from one sample in a study of cytomegalovirus exposure and HLA in healthy donors. This table comes from immunoSEQ multiplex PCR, and its TCRdb copy is limited to in-frame clones, with some not included. The table includes roughly 90,000 clones, about four fifths detected once. The sample was PBMCs. These TCRs come from a man under 40 in good health and CMV-seronegative. The conserved cysteine and the conserved F or W are not part of the CDR3 here. The D gene is left open where the match is weak.

TRBD2 TRBJ2-3 TRBV30 AGGTSGADTQY
TRBD1 TRBJ2-4 TRBV9 ASSPTGQDNIQY
TRBD1 TRBJ1-6 TRBV27 ASSLTGTGASPLH
TRBD2 TRBJ2-1 TRBV6-1 ASSEGTGGHNEQF
TRBD1 TRBJ2-3 TRBV5-1 ATTGESDTQY
- TRBJ2-1 TRBV18 ASSGGAGGNEQF
- TRBJ1-4 TRBV25-1 ASSVVGEATNEKLF
TRBD2 TRBJ2-6 TRBV11-2 ASPKRGSSGANVLT
- TRBJ1-2 TRBV5-1 ASSQTETYGYT
- TRBJ2-6 TRBV15 ATSRAFPSGANVLT
TRBD2 TRBJ2-7 TRBV5-4 ASSWSPGLAGGEQY
- TRBJ2-7 TRBV30 AWSAGRGGEQY
TRBD2 TRBJ2-7 TRBV18 ASSLPGLGWY
- TRBJ1-2 TRBV9 ASSVGTRAHGYT
TRBD2 TRBJ2-7 TRBV7-2 ASSPSGSSGEQY
- TRBJ2-3 TRBV6-4 ASSEGTSSTDTQY
- TRBJ1-1 TRBV6-5 ASSYGLTNTEAF
TRBD1 TRBJ1-1 TRBV19 ASSPRTGEATEAF
- TRBJ1-5 TRBV28 ASSRPGAPNQPQH
- TRBJ1-1 TRBV9 ASGEGGQMAEAF
- TRBJ2-2 TRBV5-6 ASSLGRNTGELF
- TRBJ2-1 TRBV11-3 ASSLTAVGNNEQF
- TRBJ2-7 TRBV5-5 ASSPYRVYEQY
TRBD2 TRBJ2-1 TRBV7-2 ASSFITSGSEQF
- TRBJ1-1 TRBV5-6 ASSESGPVLNTEAF
- TRBJ2-3 TRBV6-1 ASSEGRDTQY
- TRBJ2-3 TRBV7-6 ASSLVGATDTQY
- TRBJ2-7 TRBV2 ASSGGVRYEQY
TRBD1 TRBJ1-4 TRBV9 ASSVGSGTGGTNEKLF
TRBD2 TRBJ2-3 TRBV15 ATSPTGLATDTQY
TRBD1 TRBJ1-1 TRBV28 ASRGQGAPTEAF
TRBD2 TRBJ2-1 TRBV2 ASSEIAGEQF
- TRBJ1-5 TRBV19 ASSIDHDSLGAQH
- TRBJ1-1 TRBV6-5 ASGQGVGTEAF
TRBD1 TRBJ2-1 TRBV5-1 ASSSNGGQVGFYNEQF
TRBD2 TRBJ2-1 TRBV7-2 ASSQRLAVISYNEQF
- TRBJ1-2 TRBV15 ATSRDRDTERGYT
- TRBJ2-1 TRBV28 ASSLDRVGGHEQF
- TRBJ1-6 TRBV7-8 ASSASNSPLH
- TRBJ1-1 TRBV5-1 ASSLTVGNTEAF
- TRBJ1-1 TRBV2 ASSPDRLKGEAF
- TRBJ1-5 TRBV5-6 ASSPADGGRVNQPQH
- TRBJ2-7 TRBV5-1 ASSPGMTGAYEQY
TRBD2 TRBJ2-5 TRBV7-9 ASSARTSGYAQETQY
- TRBJ1-4 TRBV6-6 ASNRHATNEKLF
TRBD1 TRBJ1-2 TRBV5-1 ASGQESNYGYT
- TRBJ1-1 TRBV30 AWNTGNPRAF
- TRBJ1-1 TRBV15 ATGGQGMNTEAF
TRBD1 TRBJ1-2 TRBV14 ASSQDRRGQRDYGYT
- TRBJ2-3 TRBV25-1 ASSDLTDTQY
- TRBJ2-5 TRBV7-9 ASRGDTPQETQY
- TRBJ1-2 TRBV5-4 ASTFVGQNYGYT
TRBD1 TRBJ1-4 TRBV4-1 ASKKQGGGEKLF
- - TRBV6-9 ASRIFGETARGDEQY
TRBD1 TRBJ2-7 TRBV10-2 ASSELGTVFTYEQY
- TRBJ2-7 TRBV29-1 SGGQGIPPYEQY
TRBD1 TRBJ2-1 TRBV7-6 ASSRSTGDSRSNEQF